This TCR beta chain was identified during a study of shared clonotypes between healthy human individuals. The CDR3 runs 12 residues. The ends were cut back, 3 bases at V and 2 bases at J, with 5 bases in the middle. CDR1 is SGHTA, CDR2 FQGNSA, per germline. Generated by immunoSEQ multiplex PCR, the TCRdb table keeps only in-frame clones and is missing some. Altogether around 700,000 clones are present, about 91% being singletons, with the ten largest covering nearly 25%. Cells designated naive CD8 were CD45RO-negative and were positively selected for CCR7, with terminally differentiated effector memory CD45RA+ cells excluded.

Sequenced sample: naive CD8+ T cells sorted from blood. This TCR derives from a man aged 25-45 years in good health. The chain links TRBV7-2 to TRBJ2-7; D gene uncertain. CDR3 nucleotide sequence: TGTGCCAGCAGCTTCCCCCCCTACGAGCAGTACTTC. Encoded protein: CASSFPPYEQYF.